The present entry profiles one TCR beta chain with its context. The CDR3 runs to 16 residues. V lost 8 bases to trimming and J lost 0 bases; unmatched junction nucleotides: 11. Germline loops: CDR1 MNHNY, CDR2 SVGAGI (reference sequence). Method: immunoSEQ multiplex PCR; TCRdb's copy keeps in-frame clones and lacks some. The profile shows about 36,000 clones, over 65% of them singletons. These data belong to a study of blood T cell repertoires in COVID-19. Looking at the study overall: The United States, Italy and Spain were the sources of the acute and convalescent COVID-19 samples. In each case, the material was cDNA or gDNA derived from T cells, B-cell-depleted T cells, or PBMCs.

The clonotype comes from a man between 65 and 85 years old with acute or convalescent COVID-19. The chain joins TRBV6-6 to TRBJ2-3, with TRBD2 identical over 7 bases. Sample: peripheral blood. CDR3 amino acids: CASALSRGESTDTQYF. CDR3 DNA: TGTGCCAGCGCATTAAGCCGGGGGGAAAGCACAGATACGCAGTATTTT.